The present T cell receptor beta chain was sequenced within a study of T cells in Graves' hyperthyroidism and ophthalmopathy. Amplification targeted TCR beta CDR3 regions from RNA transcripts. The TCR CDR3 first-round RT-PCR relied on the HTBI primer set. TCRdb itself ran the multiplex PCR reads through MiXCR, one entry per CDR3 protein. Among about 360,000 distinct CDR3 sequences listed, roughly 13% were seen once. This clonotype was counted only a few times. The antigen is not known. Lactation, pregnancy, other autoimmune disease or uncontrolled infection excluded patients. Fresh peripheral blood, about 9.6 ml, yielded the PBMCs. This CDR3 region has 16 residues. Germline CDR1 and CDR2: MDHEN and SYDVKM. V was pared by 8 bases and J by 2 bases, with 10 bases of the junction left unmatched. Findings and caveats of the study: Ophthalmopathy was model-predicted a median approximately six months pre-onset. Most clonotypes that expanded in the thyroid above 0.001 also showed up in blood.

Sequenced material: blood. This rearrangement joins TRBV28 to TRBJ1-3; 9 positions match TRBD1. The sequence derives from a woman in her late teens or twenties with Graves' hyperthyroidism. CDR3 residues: CASPPTGGAPGNTIYF. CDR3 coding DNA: TGTGCCAGCCCTCCTACAGGGGGCGCGCCTGGAAACACCATATATTTT.